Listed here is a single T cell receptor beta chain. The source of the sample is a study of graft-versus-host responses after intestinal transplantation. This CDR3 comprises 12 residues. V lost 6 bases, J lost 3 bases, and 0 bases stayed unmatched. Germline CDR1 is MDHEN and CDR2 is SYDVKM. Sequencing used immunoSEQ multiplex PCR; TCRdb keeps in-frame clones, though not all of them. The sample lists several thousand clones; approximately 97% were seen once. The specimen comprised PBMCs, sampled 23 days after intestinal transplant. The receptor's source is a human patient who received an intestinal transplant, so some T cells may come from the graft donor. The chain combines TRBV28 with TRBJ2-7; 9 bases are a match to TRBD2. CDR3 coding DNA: TGTGCCAGCAGACTAGCGGGCTACGAGCAGTACTTC. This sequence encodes CASRLAGYEQYF.